This is a list of T cell receptor beta chains from one sample in a study of sequential checkpoint blockade in melanoma. Repertoires were generated with immunoSEQ multiplex PCR, while TCRdb's copy carries only in-frame clones and drops some. The sample consists of 3,000 to 4,000 clones, 15% to 20% of them appearing once. The sample was tumor tissue (inferred from file names), taken from a patient given nivolumab and ipilimumab in sequence. These TCRs come from a human donor with melanoma. Both conserved end residues are part of each CDR3. The order of the fields is clone size, V gene, J gene, D gene, CDR3 DNA, CDR3 protein. The D gene is left open where the match is weak. Clone size is stated in some rows and not others, as once, few, many or a class when expanded.

clone size: .; V gene: TRBV6-8; J gene: TRBJ2-5; D gene: .; CDR3 DNA: TGTGCCAGCAGTGCTTTCCGGGAGACCCAGTACTTC; CDR3 protein: CASSAFRETQYF
clone size: few; V gene: TRBV30; J gene: TRBJ2-3; D gene: TRBD2; CDR3 DNA: TGTGCCTGGACCCTAGGACTAGCGGGGGGTATTTTCACAGATACGCAGTATTTT; CDR3 protein: CAWTLGLAGGIFTDTQYF
clone size: medium-sized; V gene: TRBV11-3; J gene: TRBJ2-1; D gene: .; CDR3 DNA: TGTGCCAGCAGCTTAGGGGGGGTCACCTACAATGAGCAGTTCTTC; CDR3 protein: CASSLGGVTYNEQFF
clone size: .; V gene: TRBV23-1; J gene: TRBJ2-1; D gene: TRBD1; CDR3 DNA: TGCGCCAGCAGCCCAACAGGGGGGACCTACAATGAGCAGTTCTTC; CDR3 protein: CASSPTGGTYNEQFF
clone size: few; V gene: TRBV4-1; J gene: TRBJ1-1; D gene: .; CDR3 DNA: TGCGCCAGCAGCCTAATAACAGGGCACAACACTGAAGCTTTCTTT; CDR3 protein: CASSLITGHNTEAFF
clone size: .; V gene: TRBV30; J gene: TRBJ2-1; D gene: .; CDR3 DNA: TGTGCCTGGAGTACAACCGGGACCCGGTATGTGTACAATGAGCAGTTCTTC; CDR3 protein: CAWSTTGTRYVYNEQFF
clone size: few; V gene: TRBV5-1; J gene: TRBJ2-1; D gene: .; CDR3 DNA: TGCGCCAGCAGCTGGACGGAGAGCTCCTACAATGAGCAGTTCTTC; CDR3 protein: CASSWTESSYNEQFF
clone size: .; V gene: TRBV12-5; J gene: TRBJ2-7; D gene: TRBD1; CDR3 DNA: TGTGCCAGACAACAGGGGTACGAGCAGTACTTC; CDR3 protein: CARQQGYEQYF
clone size: medium-sized; V gene: TRBV6-8; J gene: TRBJ1-3; D gene: .; CDR3 DNA: TGTGCCAGCAGTTACCAATTGCAGATCTCTGGAAACACCATATATTTT; CDR3 protein: CASSYQLQISGNTIYF
clone size: .; V gene: TRBV19; J gene: TRBJ2-7; D gene: TRBD1; CDR3 DNA: TGTGCCAGTAGTCTCCACAGGGGGAACGAGCAGTACTTC; CDR3 protein: CASSLHRGNEQYF
clone size: many; V gene: TRBV11-3; J gene: TRBJ1-2; D gene: TRBD1; CDR3 DNA: TGTGCCAGCAGCTTAACTGCGACAGGGGGCGTCTATGGCTACACCTTC; CDR3 protein: CASSLTATGGVYGYTF
clone size: few; V gene: TRBV28; J gene: TRBJ2-7; D gene: .; CDR3 DNA: TGTGCCAGCAGTTCCGGGAGTCCCTACGAGCAGTACTTC; CDR3 protein: CASSSGSPYEQYF
clone size: few; V gene: TRBV14; J gene: TRBJ1-2; D gene: .; CDR3 DNA: TGTGCCAGCAGCCAAGGGACAGATCTTAGCTACACCTTC; CDR3 protein: CASSQGTDLSYTF
clone size: .; V gene: TRBV28; J gene: TRBJ1-1; D gene: .; CDR3 DNA: TGTGCCAGCAGTTTCGGGGACTCCTACACTGAAGCTTTCTTT; CDR3 protein: CASSFGDSYTEAFF
clone size: medium-sized; V gene: TRBV6-8; J gene: TRBJ1-4; D gene: .; CDR3 DNA: TGTGCCAGCAGTTACTTAGACTCAAATGAAAAACTGTTTTTT; CDR3 protein: CASSYLDSNEKLFF
clone size: few; V gene: TRBV25-1; J gene: TRBJ1-6; D gene: .; CDR3 DNA: TGTGCCAGCAGGGTTTCGAGCTCCTATAATTCACCCCTCCACTTT; CDR3 protein: CASRVSSSYNSPLHF
clone size: few; V gene: TRBV6-8; J gene: TRBJ2-1; D gene: TRBD2; CDR3 DNA: TGTGCCATCGGGGGACTAGCAGGGAATGAGCAGTTCTTC; CDR3 protein: CAIGGLAGNEQFF
clone size: few; V gene: TRBV18; J gene: TRBJ2-2; D gene: TRBD1; CDR3 DNA: TGTGCCAGCTCACCGTCCTCCGGGACAGGGGTGAACCCCGGGGAGCTGTTTTTT; CDR3 protein: CASSPSSGTGVNPGELFF
clone size: few; V gene: TRBV18; J gene: TRBJ1-2; D gene: TRBD1; CDR3 DNA: TGTGCCAGCTCAACAGGGGATCGGGGCTACACCTTC; CDR3 protein: CASSTGDRGYTF
clone size: .; V gene: TRBV28; J gene: TRBJ1-2; D gene: TRBD1; CDR3 DNA: TGTGCCAGCAGTTTTAGGTCCAGGGGGCCTGGCTATGGCTACACCTTC; CDR3 protein: CASSFRSRGPGYGYTF
clone size: many; V gene: TRBV11-3; J gene: TRBJ1-6; D gene: TRBD1; CDR3 DNA: TGTGCCAGCAGCGCAACAGGGGGCGCAAGGTCACCCCTCCACTTT; CDR3 protein: CASSATGGARSPLHF
clone size: few; V gene: TRBV5-1; J gene: TRBJ2-1; D gene: TRBD2; CDR3 DNA: TGCGCCAGCAGCCTAGGGACTAGCGGGATCACGTACAATGAGCAGTTCTTC; CDR3 protein: CASSLGTSGITYNEQFF
clone size: .; V gene: TRBV18; J gene: TRBJ2-3; D gene: TRBD2; CDR3 DNA: TGTGCCAGCTCACCGGGACTATATACGCAGTATTTT; CDR3 protein: CASSPGLYTQYF
clone size: .; V gene: TRBV6-8; J gene: TRBJ2-2; D gene: .; CDR3 DNA: TGTGCCAGCAGGAGGGACGGTCTCACCGGGGAGCTGTTTTTT; CDR3 protein: CASRRDGLTGELFF
clone size: few; V gene: TRBV5-1; J gene: TRBJ2-7; D gene: TRBD1; CDR3 DNA: TGCGCCAGCAGCCCCAGGCCCGGGACAGGGAGGCCCTACGAGCAGTACTTC; CDR3 protein: CASSPRPGTGRPYEQYF
clone size: .; V gene: TRBV19; J gene: TRBJ2-3; D gene: .; CDR3 DNA: TGTGCCAGTAGTATAGGACAGAATGCCCGGCAGTATTTT; CDR3 protein: CASSIGQNARQYF
clone size: few; V gene: TRBV10-3; J gene: TRBJ1-2; D gene: .; CDR3 DNA: TGTGCCATCAGTGAGTCTGCAGGGATGATTGCCTACACCTTC; CDR3 protein: CAISESAGMIAYTF
clone size: many; V gene: TRBV7-6; J gene: TRBJ2-2; D gene: .; CDR3 DNA: TGTGCCAGCAACAAGGGGCCAGGGATTATAAGAACCGGGGAGCTGTTTTTT; CDR3 protein: CASNKGPGIIRTGELFF
clone size: .; V gene: TRBV19; J gene: TRBJ1-5; D gene: TRBD1; CDR3 DNA: TGTGCCAGTAGTAGTGGTCAGGGGGGCAATCAGCCCCAGCATTTT; CDR3 protein: CASSSGQGGNQPQHF
clone size: .; V gene: TRBV18; J gene: TRBJ1-3; D gene: .; CDR3 DNA: TGTGCCAGCTCACCCAGATCAGGGGAAGGAAACACCATATATTTT; CDR3 protein: CASSPRSGEGNTIYF
clone size: medium-sized; V gene: TRBV6-8; J gene: TRBJ2-7; D gene: .; CDR3 DNA: TGTGCCAGCAGTCCCCTCGGGATTTACGAGCAGTACTTC; CDR3 protein: CASSPLGIYEQYF
clone size: .; V gene: TRBV29-1; J gene: TRBJ2-1; D gene: TRBD1; CDR3 DNA: TGCAGCGCCACCGGGACAGGCCCCTACAATGAGCAGTTCTTC; CDR3 protein: CSATGTGPYNEQFF
clone size: .; V gene: TRBV9; J gene: TRBJ2-2; D gene: TRBD2; CDR3 DNA: TGTGCCAGCAGTTGGACTAGCGGGCGCACCGGGGAGCTGTTTTTT; CDR3 protein: CASSWTSGRTGELFF
clone size: few; V gene: TRBV9; J gene: TRBJ2-3; D gene: .; CDR3 DNA: TGTGCCAGCAGCGCTAACACAGATACGCAGTATTTT; CDR3 protein: CASSANTDTQYF
clone size: many; V gene: TRBV11-3; J gene: TRBJ1-1; D gene: TRBD1; CDR3 DNA: TGTGCCAGCAGTCCGACAGGGGGCTTCACTGAAGCTTTCTTT; CDR3 protein: CASSPTGGFTEAFF
clone size: .; V gene: TRBV6-8; J gene: TRBJ2-7; D gene: TRBD1; CDR3 DNA: TGTGCCAGCAGGACCACAGGGGGCGCGGCGCAGTACTTC; CDR3 protein: CASRTTGGAAQYF
clone size: medium-sized; V gene: TRBV11-3; J gene: TRBJ2-2; D gene: TRBD1; CDR3 DNA: TGTGCCAGCAGCGGACAGGTCCTGAACACCGGGGAGCTGTTTTTT; CDR3 protein: CASSGQVLNTGELFF
clone size: .; V gene: TRBV29-1; J gene: TRBJ1-2; D gene: .; CDR3 DNA: TGCAGCGTTGAAGGACCTGCGGCGGATAACTATGGCTACACCTTC; CDR3 protein: CSVEGPAADNYGYTF
clone size: few; V gene: TRBV11-3; J gene: TRBJ2-4; D gene: .; CDR3 DNA: TGTGCCAGCAGCTTCAGGGGAGCCAAAAACATTCAGTACTTC; CDR3 protein: CASSFRGAKNIQYF
clone size: .; V gene: TRBV19; J gene: TRBJ1-1; D gene: TRBD1; CDR3 DNA: TGTGCCAGTTCAGACAGGGGGAGAGGGAACACTGAAGCTTTCTTT; CDR3 protein: CASSDRGRGNTEAFF
clone size: .; V gene: TRBV25-1; J gene: TRBJ1-1; D gene: .; CDR3 DNA: TGTGCCAGCAGTGAGGGGCAGGGAAAAGCTTTCTTT; CDR3 protein: CASSEGQGKAFF
clone size: hyperexpanded; V gene: TRBV15; J gene: TRBJ2-1; D gene: .; CDR3 DNA: TGTGCCACCAGCGGACGACTCGGCTCGAGCTCCTACAATGAGCAGTTCTTC; CDR3 protein: CATSGRLGSSSYNEQFF
clone size: few; V gene: TRBV30; J gene: TRBJ1-1; D gene: .; CDR3 DNA: TGTGCCTGGGGTATGACAGGTACCTATGGAAGCACTGAAGCTTTCTTT; CDR3 protein: CAWGMTGTYGSTEAFF
clone size: .; V gene: TRBV18; J gene: TRBJ1-1; D gene: TRBD1; CDR3 DNA: TGTGCCAGCTCACCACCGGGGCAGGGGGCCTTAATGAACACTGAAGCTTTCTTT; CDR3 protein: CASSPPGQGALMNTEAFF
clone size: .; V gene: TRBV5-1; J gene: TRBJ1-1; D gene: .; CDR3 DNA: TGCGCCAGCAGCTTGGCGGCCGGAATGAACACTGAAGCTTTCTTT; CDR3 protein: CASSLAAGMNTEAFF
clone size: few; V gene: TRBV6-7; J gene: TRBJ2-2; D gene: .; CDR3 DNA: TGTGCCAGCAGTTTGCGGTGGCATATAGTGGCCGACACCGGGGAGCTGTTTTTT; CDR3 protein: CASSLRWHIVADTGELFF
clone size: .; V gene: TRBV19; J gene: TRBJ1-3; D gene: TRBD1; CDR3 DNA: TGTGCCAGTAGTAGGGACAGAAGCTCTGGAAACACCATATATTTT; CDR3 protein: CASSRDRSSGNTIYF
clone size: .; V gene: TRBV5-1; J gene: TRBJ1-2; D gene: .; CDR3 DNA: TGCGCCAGCAGCTCGGAGTGGGGGCCGGTCTATGGCTACACCTTC; CDR3 protein: CASSSEWGPVYGYTF
clone size: .; V gene: TRBV28; J gene: TRBJ2-7; D gene: .; CDR3 DNA: TGTGCCAGCGAACATAACTCCTACGAGCAGTACTTC; CDR3 protein: CASEHNSYEQYF
clone size: many; V gene: TRBV11-3; J gene: TRBJ1-1; D gene: .; CDR3 DNA: TGTGCCAGCAAGAATCGGGGGAGGAACACTGAAGCTTTCTTT; CDR3 protein: CASKNRGRNTEAFF
clone size: .; V gene: TRBV6-8; J gene: TRBJ2-2; D gene: .; CDR3 DNA: TGTGCCAGCAGTGACTCTCCGGAGGGGAACACCGGGGAGCTGTTTTTT; CDR3 protein: CASSDSPEGNTGELFF
clone size: few; V gene: TRBV6-8; J gene: TRBJ2-3; D gene: TRBD1; CDR3 DNA: TGTGCCAGCAGTGCCCCGGGACAGGGAGGGACAGATACGCAGTATTTT; CDR3 protein: CASSAPGQGGTDTQYF
clone size: few; V gene: TRBV9; J gene: TRBJ2-1; D gene: .; CDR3 DNA: TGTGCCAGCAGCCCCTTAGACTCCTACAATGAGCAGTTCTTC; CDR3 protein: CASSPLDSYNEQFF
clone size: few; V gene: TRBV11-3; J gene: TRBJ2-1; D gene: .; CDR3 DNA: TGTGCCAGCAGCTTAGAGGCCCCCGTCTCCTACAATGAGCAGTTCTTC; CDR3 protein: CASSLEAPVSYNEQFF
clone size: few; V gene: TRBV2; J gene: TRBJ2-5; D gene: .; CDR3 DNA: TGTGCCAGCAGTGTTTGGGGACAAGAGACCCAGTACTTC; CDR3 protein: CASSVWGQETQYF
clone size: hyperexpanded; V gene: TRBV6-8; J gene: TRBJ2-2; D gene: TRBD2; CDR3 DNA: TGTGCCAGCGGGCTAGCGGGTAACACCGGGGAGCTGTTTTTT; CDR3 protein: CASGLAGNTGELFF
clone size: medium-sized; V gene: TRBV11-3; J gene: TRBJ2-7; D gene: TRBD1; CDR3 DNA: TGTGCCAGCAGCTTGATGGACAGGGATTACGAGCAGTACTTC; CDR3 protein: CASSLMDRDYEQYF
clone size: once; V gene: TRBV5-1; J gene: TRBJ2-2; D gene: .; CDR3 DNA: TGCGCCAGCAGCTTGGAACAGATAAACACCGGGGAGCTGTTTTTT; CDR3 protein: CASSLEQINTGELFF
clone size: .; V gene: TRBV6-8; J gene: TRBJ2-1; D gene: TRBD2; CDR3 DNA: TGTGCCAGCAGTGACTCAGCGGGAACCTACAATGAGCAGTTCTTC; CDR3 protein: CASSDSAGTYNEQFF
clone size: .; V gene: TRBV11-3; J gene: TRBJ2-5; D gene: .; CDR3 DNA: TGTGCCAGCAGCGGGAACAGGGAGGGGGAGACCCAGTACTTC; CDR3 protein: CASSGNREGETQYF